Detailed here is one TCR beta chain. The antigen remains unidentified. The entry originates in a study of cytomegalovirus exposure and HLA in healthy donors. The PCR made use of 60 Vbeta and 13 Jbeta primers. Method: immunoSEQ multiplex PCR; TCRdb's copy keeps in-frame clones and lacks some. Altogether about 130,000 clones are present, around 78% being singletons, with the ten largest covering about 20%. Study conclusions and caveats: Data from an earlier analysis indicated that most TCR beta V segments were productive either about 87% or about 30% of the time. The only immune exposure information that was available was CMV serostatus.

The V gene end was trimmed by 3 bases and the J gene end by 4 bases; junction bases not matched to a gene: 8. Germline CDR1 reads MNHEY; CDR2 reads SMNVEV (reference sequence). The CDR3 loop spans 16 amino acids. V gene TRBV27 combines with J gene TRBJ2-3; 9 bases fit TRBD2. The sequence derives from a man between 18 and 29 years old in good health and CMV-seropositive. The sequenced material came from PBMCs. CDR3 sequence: CASSLLAGVGADTQYF. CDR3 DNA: TGTGCCAGCAGTTTGTTAGCGGGGGTCGGCGCAGATACGCAGTATTTT.